The source of this T cell receptor (beta chain) is a study of blood T cell repertoires in COVID-19 (TCRdb year 2020). In terms of the full investigation: Collaborator samples came from the United States, Italy and Spain and covered acute and convalescent phases of COVID-19. The prospective study material was composed of cDNA or gDNA derived from T cells, B-cell-depleted T cells, or PBMCs. Subjects who had been exposed to COVID-19, were actively infected with it, or had recovered from it provided the deeply sampled blood TCRbeta repertoires that made up the dataset. The repertoires were released in a freely available public database meant as a resource for research on the immune response to SARS-CoV-2. The samples were drawn from two sources: the first 160 participants of the ongoing ImmuneRACE study, and 1,254 subjects contributed by 6 global collaborators. A de-identified subject ID, COVID-19 status, age in years and sex were almost always included in the sample metadata. Where HLA class I and class II types were available, the types were taken from metadata supplied by the sample provider, not from assay-based typing.

TCRbeta CDR3 regions were amplified from genomic DNA by means of the immunoSEQ Assay, a bias-controlled multiplex PCR. The original pipeline was this. The number of nucleated cells in each sample was estimated from the amplification of reference gene primers within the assay. Sequence reads were collapsed and filtered to measure the absolute abundance of every unique TCRbeta CDR3 rearrangement. For each sample, productive Simpson clonality was calculated as the square root of Simpson's diversity index over productive rearrangements. Entries here come from immuneACCESS through TCRdb and include only in-frame sequences with V and J called. Some clones fail to appear in such tables; in the studies checked, an unresolved V gene covers under half of the shortfall, and the cause of the remainder is unknown. V and J calls and clone size follow that table, whereas D and trimming were derived from the DNA. The sample table shows fewer than 250,000 clones, and roughly 89% are seen once. The top ten clones comprise around 2.6% of the sample.

Participants in the prospective study were enrolled through a virtual design, were aged roughly 18 to 100 years, and lived in about two dozen United States geographic areas. In the prospective study, cohorts were assigned on the basis of participant-reported clinical history obtained from a screening survey and a study questionnaire. Each participant in the prospective study had whole blood, serum and a nasopharyngeal or oropharyngeal swab collected by mobile phlebotomists. Over a 2-month period, participants in the prospective study had the option of providing additional blood draws and questionnaires. Before DNA extraction, prospective study blood samples were shipped either frozen or at room temperature. Concerning this clone itself: Its antigen has not been determined. No much larger clone exists at a distance of one base, and base qualities are not known.

Findings and caveats that apply to the study as a whole: The quantity of clinical and demographic metadata differed by source and by participant and was supplied without curation.

The germline V gene (reference sequence) supplies CDR1 LNHDA and CDR2 SQIVND. Trimming costs V 3 bases and J 3 bases, and their ends lie 12 bases apart. The CDR3 runs 15 amino acids, cysteine and phenylalanine included. The sequence is cut down to CDR3 DNA, 45 bases in frame from base 1. Sequenced input: PBMCs or T cells enriched from blood (not recorded which). The V and J genes are TRBV19 and TRBJ1-5, with TRBD1 as a weak D call on 5 bases. This receptor was identified in a woman aged 30 to 39 with acute COVID-19. The CDR3 has the sequence CASSMVGGINQPQHF. The DNA reads as follows: TGTGCCAGTAGTATGGTTGGGGGGATCAATCAGCCCCAGCATTTT.